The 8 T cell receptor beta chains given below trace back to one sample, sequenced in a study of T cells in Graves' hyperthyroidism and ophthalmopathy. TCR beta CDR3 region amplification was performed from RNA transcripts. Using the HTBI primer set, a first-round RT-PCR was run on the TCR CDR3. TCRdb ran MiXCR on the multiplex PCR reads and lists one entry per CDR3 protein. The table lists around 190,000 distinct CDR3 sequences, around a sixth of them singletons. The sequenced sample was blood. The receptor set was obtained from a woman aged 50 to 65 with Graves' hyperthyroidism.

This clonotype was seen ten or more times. CDR3 loop: CASSPWGETQYF. The CDR3 DNA sequence: TGTGCCAGCTCACCATGGGGAGAGACCCAGTACTTC. V is TRBV18 and J is TRBJ2-5; no definite D call. The CDR3 contains 12 residues. The germline CDR1 and CDR2 sequences are KGHSH and LQKENI. V lost 2 bases, J lost 4 bases, and 5 bases lay in between.

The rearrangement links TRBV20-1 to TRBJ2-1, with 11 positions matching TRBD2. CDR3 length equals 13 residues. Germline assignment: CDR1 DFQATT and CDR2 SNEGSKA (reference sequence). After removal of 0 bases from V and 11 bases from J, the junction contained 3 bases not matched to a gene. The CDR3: CSARDPSGGKQFF. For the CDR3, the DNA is TGCAGTGCTAGAGACCCTAGCGGGGGGAAGCAGTTCTTC.

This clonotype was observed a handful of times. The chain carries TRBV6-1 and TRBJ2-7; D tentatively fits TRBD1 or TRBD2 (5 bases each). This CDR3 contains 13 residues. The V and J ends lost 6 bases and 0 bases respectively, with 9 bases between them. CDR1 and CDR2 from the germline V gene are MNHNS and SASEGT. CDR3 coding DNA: TGTGCCAGCAGCTGGGACGACTCCTACGAGCAGTACTTC. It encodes CASSWDDSYEQYF.

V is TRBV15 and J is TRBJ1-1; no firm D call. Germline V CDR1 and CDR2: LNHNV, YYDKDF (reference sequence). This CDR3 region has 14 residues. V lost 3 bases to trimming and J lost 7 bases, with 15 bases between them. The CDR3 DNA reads TGTGCCACCAGCAGGGAACGGAGCCTGATTGAAGCTTTCTTT. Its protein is CATSRERSLIEAFF.

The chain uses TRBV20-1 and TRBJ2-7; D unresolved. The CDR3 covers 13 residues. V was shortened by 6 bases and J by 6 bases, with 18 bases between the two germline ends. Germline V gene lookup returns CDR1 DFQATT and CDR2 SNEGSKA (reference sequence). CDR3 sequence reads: CSASRAQTREQYF. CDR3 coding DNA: TGCAGTGCCAGTAGGGCCCAGACCCGCGAGCAGTACTTC.

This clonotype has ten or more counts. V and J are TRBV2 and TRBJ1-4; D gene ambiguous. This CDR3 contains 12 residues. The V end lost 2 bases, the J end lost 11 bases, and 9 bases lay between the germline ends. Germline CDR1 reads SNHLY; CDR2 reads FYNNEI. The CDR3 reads CASSEMDSKLFF. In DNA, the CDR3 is TGTGCCAGCAGTGAAATGGATTCCAAACTGTTTTTT.

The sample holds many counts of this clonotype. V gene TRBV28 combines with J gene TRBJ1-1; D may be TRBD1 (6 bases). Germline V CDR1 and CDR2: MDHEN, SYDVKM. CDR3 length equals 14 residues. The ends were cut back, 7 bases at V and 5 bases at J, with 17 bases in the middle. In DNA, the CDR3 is TGTGCCAGCATCCTGGGGGGGCAGGGGACTGAAGCTTTCTTT. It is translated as CASILGGQGTEAFF. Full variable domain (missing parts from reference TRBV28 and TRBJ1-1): DVKVTQSSRYLVKRTGEKVFLECVQDMDHENMFWYRQDPGLGLRLIYFSYDVKMKEKGDIPEGYSVSREKKERFSLILESASTNQTSMYLCASILGGQGTEAFFGQGTRLTVV.

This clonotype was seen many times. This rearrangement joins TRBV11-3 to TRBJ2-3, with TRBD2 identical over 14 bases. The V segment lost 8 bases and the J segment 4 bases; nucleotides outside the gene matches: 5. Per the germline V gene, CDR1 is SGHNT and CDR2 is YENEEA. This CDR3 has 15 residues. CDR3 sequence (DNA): TGTGCCAGCGGGGGACTAGCGGGAGTGGCAGATACGCAGTATTTT. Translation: CASGGLAGVADTQYF.